A single sample gave rise to the 14 T cell receptor beta chains below, sequenced in a study of T cell responses to AZD1222 COVID-19 vaccine. Method: immunoSEQ multiplex PCR; TCRdb's copy keeps in-frame clones and lacks some. This sample has more than 85,000 clones, with approximately 87% found just once. The sequencing used peripheral blood, collected on day 0 of AZD1222 vaccination. The receptors were sampled from an adult in good health.

This rearrangement joins TRBV27 to TRBJ1-2; D not resolved. Trimming left V 0 bases short and J 7 bases short, with 3 bases between. Germline CDR1 and CDR2: MNHEY and SMNVEV (reference sequence). The CDR3 runs 11 residues. The CDR3 protein is CASSLSIGYTF. CDR3 DNA: TGTGCCAGCAGTTTATCGATTGGCTACACCTTC.

The rearrangement uses TRBV7-8 and TRBJ1-4; no definite D call. V was clipped by 1 base and J by 3 bases, with 12 bases between them. The CDR3 has 16 residues. The germline CDR1 and CDR2 sequences are SGHVS and FQNEAQ. The CDR3 DNA sequence: TGTGCCAGCAGCTTAGTCCCGACGCGGCCTAATGAAAAACTGTTTTTT. Translating gives CASSLVPTRPNEKLFF.

The chain carries TRBV5-1 and TRBJ2-3, with 7 bases matching TRBD1. Looked up from germline, CDR1 is SGHRS and CDR2 is YFSETQ. The ends lost 1 base at V and 5 bases at J; junction bases unmatched: 4. CDR3 length: 14 residues. The CDR3 DNA reads as TGCGCCAGCAGCTTGCGCCAGGGGGAAGATACGCAGTATTTT. Its protein product is CASSLRQGEDTQYF.

V and J are TRBV10-3 and TRBJ2-1, with TRBD1 matching 10 bases. Unmatched junction bases numbered 6, after V lost 3 bases and J lost 7 bases. The CDR3 loop spans 15 amino acids. Germline V gives CDR1 ENHRY, CDR2 SYGVKD. The CDR3 nucleotides read TGTGCCATCAGTGACTCCGGGACAGGGGAGAATGAGCAGTTCTTC. Translating it yields CAISDSGTGENEQFF.

The gene calls are TRBV28 and TRBJ2-7; 7 bases map to TRBD1. Germline CDR1 is MDHEN and CDR2 is SYDVKM. V dropped 6 bases and J dropped 6; count of bases not matched to a gene: 2. The CDR3 is 11 amino acids. The chain's CDR3 is CASRDRSEQYF. The CDR3 DNA reads as TGTGCCAGCAGGGACAGGAGCGAGCAGTACTTC.

The chain uses TRBV6-1 and TRBJ1-2, with TRBD1 as a possible D gene (6 bases). The V end was cut by 5 bases, the J end by 4 bases, with 14 bases between. The length of the CDR3 is 14 residues. CDR1 and CDR2 (germline): MNHNS, SASEGT. In DNA form, the CDR3 reads TGTGCCAGCAGTTCCACAACAGGGACCTATGGCTACACCTTC. It specifies CASSSTTGTYGYTF.

The V gene is TRBV2, the J gene TRBJ2-4; possible D gene TRBD1, 5 bases. From germline, CDR1 is SNHLY and CDR2 FYNNEI. The V end lost 1 base, the J end lost 11 bases, and 12 bases lay between the germline ends. The CDR3 contains 13 residues. DNA of the CDR3: TGTGCCAGCAGTGAAGAAAACAGGTCCGTTCAGTACTTC. Protein product: CASSEENRSVQYF.

This clone was observed a handful of times. This chain connects TRBV9 to TRBJ1-2; 7 nucleotides agree with TRBD1. Unmatched junction bases numbered 6, after V lost 7 bases and J lost 0 bases. Germline CDR1 reads SGDLS; CDR2 reads YYNGEE. The CDR3 loop spans 14 amino acids. CDR3 DNA sequence: TGTGCCAGCCAGGGGACAGCAGCTAACTATGGCTACACCTTC. It encodes CASQGTAANYGYTF.

This rearrangement joins TRBV6-6 to TRBJ2-1; the D call may be TRBD1 or TRBD2 (5 bases each). The CDR3 runs to 14 residues. In germline, CDR1 is MNHNY, CDR2 SVGAGI (reference sequence). V lost 2 bases and J 8 bases, leaving 13 bases between the germline ends. The CDR3 sequence: CASSYAGLGDEQFF. CDR3 bases: TGTGCCAGCAGTTACGCGGGTTTAGGGGATGAGCAGTTCTTC.

This chain connects TRBV4-3 to TRBJ1-1; no clear D gene. Germline assignment: CDR1 LGHNA and CDR2 YSLEER. V was pared by 0 bases and J by 0 bases, with 11 bases between. The CDR3 is made up of 16 amino acids. The CDR3 region is CASSQDFATLNTEAFF. For the CDR3, the DNA is TGCGCCAGCAGCCAAGACTTCGCTACTCTGAACACTGAAGCTTTCTTT.

This sequence joins TRBV5-1 and TRBJ1-1; 11 bases agree with TRBD1. The CDR3 loop spans 16 amino acids. J gave up 5 bases and V 6 bases, and 12 bases lay outside the gene matches. Per the germline V gene, CDR1 is SGHRS and CDR2 is YFSETQ. CDR3 sequence reads: CASTPGQGVLGTEAFF. CDR3 nucleotide sequence: TGCGCCAGCACCCCGGGACAGGGGGTATTGGGAACTGAAGCTTTCTTT.

V gene TRBV9 combines with J gene TRBJ2-1; D is tentatively TRBD1 or TRBD2 (5 bases each). V was clipped by 3 bases and J by 4 bases, with 17 bases between them. CDR3 length equals 16 residues. Germline CDR1 SGDLS, CDR2 YYNGEE. The chain's CDR3 is CASSGDGDPLYNEQFF. CDR3 bases: TGTGCCAGCAGCGGGGATGGGGACCCACTGTACAATGAGCAGTTCTTC. Using reference TRBV9 and TRBJ2-1 for the parts outside the CDR3, the full variable domain is DSGVTQTPKHLITATGQRVTLRCSPRSGDLSVYWYQQSLDQGLQFLIQYYNGEERAKGNILERFSAQQFPDLHSELNLSSLELGDSALYFCASSGDGDPLYNEQFFGPGTRLTVL.

The CDR3 DNA sequence: TGTGCCAGCACCCCGGGGGGTATGGTATATGGCTACACCTTC. Residues: CASTPGGMVYGYTF. This chain connects TRBV28 to TRBJ1-2; a possible D gene is TRBD1 (5 bases). Germline CDR1 and CDR2: MDHEN and SYDVKM. The CDR3 is 14 amino acids. Trimming shortened V by 7 bases and J by 5 bases, and 17 bases separated the two germline ends.

V is TRBV4-2 and J is TRBJ1-2; no firm D call. Deletions cut 1 base from V and 6 bases from J, with 9 bases between. The germline gives CDR1 LGHNA, CDR2 YNFKEQ. This CDR3 spans 13 amino acids. CDR3 sequence: CASSQVPSHGYTF. CDR3 bases: TGTGCCAGCAGCCAAGTCCCATCTCATGGCTACACCTTC.